Listed below are T cell receptor beta chains from one sample, sequenced in a study of T cell changes during pregnancy in multiple sclerosis. Repertoires were generated with immunoSEQ multiplex PCR, while TCRdb's copy carries only in-frame clones and drops some. This sample has roughly 72,000 clones, with about 93% found just once. Specimen: CD4+ T cells from peripheral blood mononuclear cells, collected after pregnancy. The receptors derive from a female donor with multiple sclerosis, enrolled in a pregnancy study. The CDR3 runs from the conserved cysteine through the conserved F or W. A D gene is named only where the DNA matches it firmly. Not all rows give a size; the values are once, few, many and, for expanded clones, a class.

cdr3_nt: TGTGCCAGCAGTACTACCCATGAGCAGTTCTTC
cdr3_aa: CASSTTHEQFF
j_call: TRBJ2-1
v_call: TRBV28
d_call: -
clone_size: -

cdr3_nt: TGCGCCAGCAGACTAGCGGATCCCTACGAGCAGTACTTC
cdr3_aa: CASRLADPYEQYF
j_call: TRBJ2-7
v_call: TRBV5-1
d_call: TRBD2
clone_size: -

cdr3_nt: TGTGCCAGCATCGAGGGTCCTGGGGCCAACGTCCTGACTTTC
cdr3_aa: CASIEGPGANVLTF
j_call: TRBJ2-6
v_call: TRBV28
d_call: -
clone_size: -

cdr3_nt: TGTGCCAGCAGCGTAGATGCCGGGACACTTTTTTACGAGCAGTACTTC
cdr3_aa: CASSVDAGTLFYEQYF
j_call: TRBJ2-7
v_call: TRBV9
d_call: -
clone_size: -

cdr3_nt: TGTGCCAGCAGTCACAGGGGGCTCCAAGAGACCCAGTACTTC
cdr3_aa: CASSHRGLQETQYF
j_call: TRBJ2-5
v_call: TRBV14
d_call: TRBD1
clone_size: -

cdr3_nt: TGTGCCAGCAGCTTTTTGCGGGCCCCCTACAATGAGCAGTTCTTC
cdr3_aa: CASSFLRAPYNEQFF
j_call: TRBJ2-1
v_call: TRBV5-4
d_call: -
clone_size: -

cdr3_nt: TGTGCCAGCAAAGGGCAGGGGTCGGATGAGCAGTTCTTC
cdr3_aa: CASKGQGSDEQFF
j_call: TRBJ2-1
v_call: TRBV6-1
d_call: -
clone_size: -

cdr3_nt: TGCGCCAGCAGCTTGCAGGGGGCCTATTCGGACGAGCAGTACTTC
cdr3_aa: CASSLQGAYSDEQYF
j_call: TRBJ2-7
v_call: TRBV5-1
d_call: TRBD1
clone_size: -

cdr3_nt: TGTGCCAGTAGAATAGGGGGCGCACAAAGCCCGCAGTTCTTC
cdr3_aa: CASRIGGAQSPQFF
j_call: TRBJ2-1
v_call: TRBV19
d_call: TRBD1
clone_size: -

cdr3_nt: TGTGCCAGCAGCTTACAGGCTAGCGAGACAGATACGCAGTATTTT
cdr3_aa: CASSLQASETDTQYF
j_call: TRBJ2-3
v_call: TRBV7-9
d_call: -
clone_size: -

cdr3_nt: TGTGCCAGCACGGGGGGGAAAGGGCTGGGGCAAGAGACCCAGTACTTC
cdr3_aa: CASTGGKGLGQETQYF
j_call: TRBJ2-5
v_call: TRBV2
d_call: TRBD2
clone_size: -

cdr3_nt: TGTGCCAGCAGTGAAGGTATGACTAGCTCCTACGAGCAGTACTTC
cdr3_aa: CASSEGMTSSYEQYF
j_call: TRBJ2-7
v_call: TRBV6-1
d_call: -
clone_size: -

cdr3_nt: TGTGCCAGCTCCCCTGGTGTAGGGGGTCAGCCCCAGCATTTT
cdr3_aa: CASSPGVGGQPQHF
j_call: TRBJ1-5
v_call: TRBV18
d_call: -
clone_size: -

cdr3_nt: TGTGCCAGCAGTGGCCTAGCGGGAACCTCCTACGAGCAGTACTTC
cdr3_aa: CASSGLAGTSYEQYF
j_call: TRBJ2-7
v_call: TRBV6-1
d_call: TRBD2
clone_size: -

cdr3_nt: TGCGCCAGCAGCTTGGGTCAGGGGATCGGAGTCTCCTACGAGCAGTACTTC
cdr3_aa: CASSLGQGIGVSYEQYF
j_call: TRBJ2-7
v_call: TRBV5-1
d_call: -
clone_size: -

cdr3_nt: TGTGCCAGCAAAGAACGACAGCCGTATGGTGCTCAGCATTTT
cdr3_aa: CASKERQPYGAQHF
j_call: TRBJ1-5
v_call: TRBV6-5
d_call: -
clone_size: -

cdr3_nt: TGTGCCAGCTCACGGGAGCAGGCTGGGAATCAGCCCCAGCATTTT
cdr3_aa: CASSREQAGNQPQHF
j_call: TRBJ1-5
v_call: TRBV18
d_call: -
clone_size: -

cdr3_nt: TGTGCCAGCAGCCGGGGGAGCTCCTACAATGAGCAGTTCTTC
cdr3_aa: CASSRGSSYNEQFF
j_call: TRBJ2-1
v_call: TRBV5-6
d_call: -
clone_size: -

cdr3_nt: TGTGCCAGCAGTGATTTGGCGGGAGGGCCGGCCGGGGAGCTGTTTTTT
cdr3_aa: CASSDLAGGPAGELFF
j_call: TRBJ2-2
v_call: TRBV6-1
d_call: TRBD2
clone_size: -

cdr3_nt: TGTGCCAGCAGCCAAATAGTAGCGGGACGGTACAATGAGCAGTTCTTC
cdr3_aa: CASSQIVAGRYNEQFF
j_call: TRBJ2-1
v_call: TRBV7-6
d_call: TRBD2
clone_size: -

cdr3_nt: TGTGCCAGCAGCTTAGGTCTACGTGAGGATTTAGGAAACACCATATATTTT
cdr3_aa: CASSLGLREDLGNTIYF
j_call: TRBJ1-3
v_call: TRBV7-6
d_call: -
clone_size: -

cdr3_nt: TGTGCCAGCAGTCCGGCAGGCAGGGGTTCCTACGAGCAGTACTTC
cdr3_aa: CASSPAGRGSYEQYF
j_call: TRBJ2-7
v_call: TRBV6-1
d_call: -
clone_size: -

cdr3_nt: TGTGCCAGTAGAACAGGGGGCTCTAACACCGGGGAGCTGTTTTTT
cdr3_aa: CASRTGGSNTGELFF
j_call: TRBJ2-2
v_call: TRBV19
d_call: TRBD1
clone_size: once

cdr3_nt: TGTGCCAGCAGCGCTGGTATGACAGTCCTGAACACTGAAGCTTTCTTT
cdr3_aa: CASSAGMTVLNTEAFF
j_call: TRBJ1-1
v_call: TRBV7-9
d_call: -
clone_size: -

cdr3_nt: TGTGCCAGCAGCTCAACAGGGGGCCGCACAGATACGCAGTATTTT
cdr3_aa: CASSSTGGRTDTQYF
j_call: TRBJ2-3
v_call: TRBV7-6
d_call: TRBD1
clone_size: -